The next 27 T cell receptor beta chains were all read from a single sample in a study of blood T cell repertoires in COVID-19. Data came from immunoSEQ multiplex PCR; TCRdb stores just in-frame clones and leaves some out. The sample holds approximately 220,000 clones, 80% seen once. The sample consisted of PBMCs or T cells enriched from blood (not recorded which). All receptors derive from a woman in her forties with acute COVID-19.

The sample holds a few counts of this clone. J is TRBJ1-2 and V is TRBV5-1; TRBD1 is a possible D gene (5 bases). This CDR3 has 15 amino acids. V was shortened by 4 bases and J by 6 bases, with 19 bases between the two germline ends. The V gene's germline CDR1 is SGHRS and CDR2 YFSETQ. DNA for the CDR3: TGCGCCAGCAGCATACACCTGGACCCAGGGAATGGCTACACCTTC. This codes for CASSIHLDPGNGYTF.

The rearrangement joins TRBV5-1 to TRBJ2-7; weak D call: TRBD1 (6 bases). Germline loops: CDR1 SGHRS, CDR2 YFSETQ. V gave up 2 bases and J gave up 0 bases, with 12 bases separating them. The CDR3 is made up of 15 amino acids. CDR3 in DNA: TGCGCCAGCAGCTTTACCGGGACACGCTCCTACGAGCAGTACTTC. Translating it yields CASSFTGTRSYEQYF.

The V call is TRBV27, the J call TRBJ2-5; the D gene is possibly TRBD2 (5 bases). V lost 6 bases and J lost 5, with 10 bases in between. The germline CDR1 and CDR2 sequences are MNHEY and SMNVEV (reference sequence). The CDR3 spans 12 residues. The CDR3 protein is CASSRTGETQYF. CDR3 DNA: TGTGCCAGCAGCAGGACTGGGGAGACCCAGTACTTC.

This clone was counted between two and nine times. This chain joins TRBV19 and TRBJ2-2; D not certain. This CDR3 comprises 14 residues. The germline V and J ends were trimmed by 1 base and 0 bases, with 3 bases remaining between them. Germline V lookup: CDR1 LNHDA, CDR2 SQIVND (reference sequence). In DNA form, the CDR3 reads TGTGCCAGTAGTATAGCAGCGAACACCGGGGAGCTGTTTTTT. As protein: CASSIAANTGELFF. The full variable domain, with the rest looked up from reference TRBV19 and TRBJ2-2, is DGGITQSPKYLFRKEGQNVTLSCEQNLNHDAMYWYRQDPGQGLRLIYYSQIVNDFQKGDIAEGYSVSREKKESFPLTVTSAQKNPTAFYLCASSIAANTGELFFGEGSRLTVL.

This rearrangement joins TRBV6-2 or TRBV6-3 to TRBJ1-2, with D possibly TRBD1 on 5 matching bases. Trimming removed 6 bases from V and 8 bases from J, with 19 bases in between. CDR3 length: 14 residues. Germline CDR1 and CDR2: MNHEY and SVGEGT. The CDR3 here is CASSPVGGGGGYTF. In nucleotides, the CDR3 is TGTGCCAGCAGCCCCGTCGGGGGAGGAGGCGGCTACACCTTC.

V is TRBV2 and J is TRBJ1-1; no reliable D call. Trimming removed 4 bases at V and 3 bases at J, with 6 bases between. Germline CDR1 and CDR2: SNHLY and FYNNEI. The CDR3 extends over 12 amino acids. CDR3 nucleotides: TGTGCCAGCAGTGGAGTATACACTGAAGCTTTCTTT. It translates to CASSGVYTEAFF. Combining the CDR3 with reference TRBV2 and TRBJ1-1 gives the whole variable domain EPEVTQTPSHQVTQMGQEVILRCVPISNHLYFYWYRQILGQKVEFLVSFYNNEISEKSEIFDDQFSVERPDGSNFTLKIRSTKLEDSAMYFCASSGVYTEAFFGQGTRLTVV.

The chain recombines TRBV6-6 with TRBJ2-7; 9 bases line up with TRBD1. J gave up 6 bases and V 7 bases, and 10 bases lay outside the gene matches. This CDR3 has 14 amino acids. Germline V CDR1 and CDR2: MNHNY, SVGAGI (reference sequence). CDR3 sequence reads: CASNQGQGGFEQYF. The CDR3 DNA follows: TGTGCCAGCAACCAGGGACAGGGAGGTTTCGAGCAGTACTTC.

The J gene is TRBJ1-5, the V gene TRBV5-6, with 7 bases lining up with TRBD1. There are 15 residues in the CDR3. After removal of 0 bases from V and 1 base from J, the junction contained 1 base not matched to a gene. Looked up from germline, CDR1 is SGHDT and CDR2 is YYEEEE. In nucleotides, the CDR3 is TGTGCCAGCAGCTTGGACAGGGGCAGCAATCAGCCCCAGCATTTT. This codes for CASSLDRGSNQPQHF.

The chain combines TRBV10-3 with TRBJ2-5; the D is unclear. CDR1 ENHRY and CDR2 SYGVKD come from the germline V gene. CDR3 length: 14 residues. Trimming removed 2 bases from V and 4 bases from J, with 11 bases in between. The CDR3 sequence is CAISESDPGETQYF. DNA for the CDR3: TGTGCCATCAGTGAGAGCGATCCGGGAGAGACCCAGTACTTC.

The rearrangement links TRBV11-2 to TRBJ2-3; 7 positions match TRBD2. Germline V CDR1 and CDR2: SGHAT, FQNNGV. The V and J ends lost 4 bases and 3 bases, in that order; junction bases with no gene match: 7. CDR3 length: 15 residues. For the CDR3, the DNA is TGTGCCAGCAGCTCCGGGGGGAGGAGGACAGATACGCAGTATTTT. This codes for CASSSGGRRTDTQYF.

The chain links TRBV4-2 to TRBJ2-1; 11 bases are a match to TRBD2. The CDR3 runs to 17 residues. In germline, CDR1 is LGHNA, CDR2 YNFKEQ. V was clipped by 4 bases and J by 8 bases; unmatched bases: 13. The CDR3 DNA sequence: TGTGCCAGCAGCCCCCCCCGGGTAGCGGGAGGGTTGGATGAGCAGTTCTTC. Protein product: CASSPPRVAGGLDEQFF.

This clone was detected only once. CDR3 sequence: CASRTGTGVQPQHF. The CDR3 region has the DNA TGTGCCAGCAGAACCGGGACAGGGGTGCAGCCCCAGCATTTT. The rearrangement links TRBV28 to TRBJ1-5, with 10 bases fitting TRBD1. V lost 6 bases, J lost 7 bases, and 6 bases stayed unmatched. Germline V gene lookup returns CDR1 MDHEN and CDR2 SYDVKM. CDR3 length: 14 amino acids.

The chain employs TRBV5-6 and TRBJ1-2; D is perhaps TRBD1 (6 bases). The V gene lost 4 bases and the J gene lost 3 bases, with 10 bases spanning the gap. CDR1 SGHDT and CDR2 YYEEEE come from the germline V gene. CDR3 length equals 13 residues. Here the CDR3 reads CASSINRDYGYTF. The CDR3 DNA reads as TGTGCCAGCAGCATTAACAGGGACTATGGCTACACCTTC.

There are a few counts of this clone. The rearrangement uses TRBV28 and TRBJ1-2, with D possibly TRBD1 on 6 matching bases. The CDR3 has 13 amino acids. The V and J ends lost 10 bases and 0 bases respectively, with 12 bases between them. Looked up from germline, CDR1 is MDHEN and CDR2 is SYDVKM. CDR3 bases: TGTGCCAAGAGGACAGCTTCTAACTATGGCTACACCTTC. Protein: CAKRTASNYGYTF.

The V call is TRBV5-4, the J call TRBJ1-4; no clear D. This CDR3 contains 18 residues. V dropped 5 bases and J dropped 3 bases, with 23 bases sitting between them. Germline-derived CDR1 and CDR2 are SGHNT and YYREEE (reference sequence). CDR3 DNA sequence: TGTGCCAGCAGTCACCCGAGTAGCGGACGTGGGGCTAATGAAAAACTGTTTTTT. Amino acid sequence: CASSHPSSGRGANEKLFF.

The chain recombines TRBV19 with TRBJ2-7, with 12 bases identical to TRBD2. This CDR3 has 15 residues. V was pared by 4 bases and J by 1 base, with 2 bases of the junction left unmatched. CDR1 and CDR2 (germline): LNHDA, SQIVND (reference sequence). The CDR3 coding sequence is TGTGCCAGTAGTACCGGGACTAGCGGGTCCTACGAGCAGTACTTC. This gives the protein CASSTGTSGSYEQYF.

This chain links TRBV12-3 or TRBV12-4 with TRBJ2-2; tentative D call: TRBD1 (5 bases). The V end was cut by 7 bases, the J end by 4 bases, with 7 bases between. This CDR3 has 12 residues. The CDR3 spells CASTQGTGELFF. The CDR3 DNA reads TGTGCCAGCACCCAGGGCACCGGGGAGCTGTTTTTT.

As DNA, the CDR3 is TGTGCCAGCGTGAGCAGGGATCGAAGGACTGAAGCTTTCTTT. Protein: CASVSRDRRTEAFF. The chain combines TRBV2 with TRBJ1-1, with D possibly matching TRBD1 (5 bases). CDR1 and CDR2 (germline): SNHLY, FYNNEI. The ends were cut back, 8 bases at V and 5 bases at J, with 18 bases in the middle. This CDR3 spans 14 amino acids.

The chain uses TRBV5-1 and TRBJ2-7, with D uncertain. The CDR3 extends over 13 amino acids. CDR1 SGHRS and CDR2 YFSETQ come from the germline V gene. V shed 0 bases and J shed 3 bases, with 7 bases lying between them. DNA of the CDR3: TGCGCCAGCAGCTTGGTGCACAGCTACGAGCAGTACTTC. It specifies CASSLVHSYEQYF.

The chain uses TRBV29-1 and TRBJ1-1; unclear D gene. Germline loops: CDR1 SQVTM, CDR2 ANQGSEA. The V gene lost 4 bases and the J gene lost 0 bases, with 9 bases spanning the gap. The CDR3 is 13 amino acids. CDR3 bases: TGCAGCGTTGCGAGAGACTTGAACACTGAAGCTTTCTTT. Its protein is CSVARDLNTEAFF.

This chain joins TRBV5-1 and TRBJ2-3; D call uncertain. Germline V CDR1 and CDR2: SGHRS, YFSETQ. V lost 0 bases, J lost 0 bases, and 14 bases lay in between. The CDR3 contains 17 residues. CDR3 in DNA: TGCGCCAGCAGCTTGGACCCTAGACGTGTTAGCACAGATACGCAGTATTTT. The encoded protein is CASSLDPRRVSTDTQYF.

CDR3 protein: CATSDWTLAGTYNEQFF. DNA for the CDR3: TGTGCCACCAGTGATTGGACCCTAGCGGGTACTTACAATGAGCAGTTCTTC. The chain is built from TRBV24-1 and TRBJ2-1; TRBD2 aligns across 8 bases. The CDR3 spans 17 residues. CDR1 and CDR2 from the germline V gene are KGHDR and SFDVKD. With V trimmed by 2 bases and J by 4 bases, 9 bases remained unmatched.

The chain has TRBV11-2 and TRBJ1-3, with TRBD1 matching over 7 bases. The CDR3 is made up of 16 amino acids. Losses at the gene ends were 2 bases for V and 8 bases for J; bases not matched to a gene: 12. Germline V gene sequence: CDR1 SGHAT, CDR2 FQNNGV. The CDR3 region has the DNA TGTGCCAGCAGCTTATATCCCTTCGGAACAGGGGACACCATATATTTT. Residues: CASSLYPFGTGDTIYF.

The chain uses TRBV9 and TRBJ1-2; D not resolved. Germline CDR1 reads SGDLS; CDR2 reads YYNGEE. The CDR3 sequence is 12 residues long. The germline V and J ends were trimmed by 0 bases and 4 bases, with 4 bases remaining between them. The CDR3 spells CASSVVSYGYTF. CDR3 in DNA: TGTGCCAGCAGCGTAGTGAGCTATGGCTACACCTTC.

The chain links TRBV7-3 to TRBJ2-3; 11 bases agree with TRBD2. Trimming removed 4 bases from V and 3 bases from J; junction bases left unmatched: 12. Germline V gene lookup returns CDR1 SGHTA and CDR2 FQGTGA. This CDR3 comprises 18 residues. The DNA for the CDR3 is TGTGCCAGCAGCTCTCACGACCCGACTAGCGGGAAGACAGATACGCAGTATTTT. Protein product: CASSSHDPTSGKTDTQYF.

The rearrangement uses TRBV28 and TRBJ1-5, with 8 bases matching TRBD1. Germline V gene lookup returns CDR1 MDHEN and CDR2 SYDVKM. This CDR3 is 14 amino acids long. Unmatched junction bases numbered 7, after V lost 6 bases and J lost 6 bases. The CDR3 nucleotides are TGTGCCAGCAGCCGTGGACAGGGAGGTCAGCCCCAGCATTTT. This encodes CASSRGQGGQPQHF.

This clone is a singleton in its sample. The chain is built from TRBV20-1 and TRBJ2-7; 8 nucleotides align to TRBD1. Unmatched junction bases numbered 5, after V lost 6 bases and J lost 7 bases. The CDR3 sequence is 11 residues long. CDR1 and CDR2 from the germline V gene are DFQATT and SNEGSKA (reference sequence). CDR3 DNA: TGCAGTGCCAGGACAGGGATTGAGCAGTACTTC. As protein: CSARTGIEQYF.